The 11 T cell receptor beta chains below were found in one sample sequenced in a study of cytomegalovirus exposure and HLA in healthy donors (dated by TCRdb to the late 2010s). Library construction relied on the immunoSEQ multiplex PCR assay. For the multiplex PCR, a mixture combining 60 forward primers for TCR Vbeta segments and 13 reverse primers for TCR Jbeta segments was used. TCRdb took over this immuneACCESS table, retaining in-frame rearrangements with V and J assigned. Such tables are incomplete; in checked studies, under half of the missing clones stem from an unresolved V gene, and the remainder is unexplained. The sample table holds about 120,000 clones, of which over 70% were seen once. The top ten clonotypes cover 7.5% to 9% of the sample. The sequenced sample was PBMCs. The receptors derive from a female donor in good health and CMV-seropositive.

This clone was found a few times. CDR3: CASTQGSTGRRETQYF. CDR3 nucleotides: TGTGCCAGCACCCAGGGGTCAACCGGACGCCGAGAGACCCAGTACTTC. The chain is built from TRBV2 and TRBJ2-5; possibly TRBD1 for D (6 bases). The germline V gene encodes CDR1 SNHLY and CDR2 FYNNEI. Deletions cut 7 bases from V and 4 bases from J, with 22 bases between. The CDR3 extends over 16 amino acids.

The rearrangement uses TRBV7-9 and TRBJ2-3; 12 bases match TRBD1. V lost 2 bases to trimming and J lost 5 bases; unmatched junction nucleotides: 5. Germline assignment: CDR1 SEHNR and CDR2 FQNEAQ (reference sequence). The CDR3 is 16 residues long. This chain's CDR3 is CASSLWGQGAVDTQYF. The CDR3, as DNA: TGTGCCAGCAGCTTATGGGGACAGGGGGCGGTAGATACGCAGTATTTT. The variable domain in full, completed from reference TRBV7-9 and TRBJ2-3, reads DTGVSQNPRHKITKRGQNVTFRCDPISEHNRLYWYRQTLGQGPEFLTYFQNEAQLEKSRLLSDRFSAERPKGSFSTLEIQRTEQGDSAMYLCASSLWGQGAVDTQYFGPGTRLTVL.

The chain has TRBV7-2 and TRBJ2-4, with D possibly TRBD1 on 5 matching bases. Germline CDR1 is SGHTA and CDR2 is FQGNSA. V lost 0 bases to trimming and J lost 0 bases, with 9 bases between them. This CDR3 spans 16 amino acids. The chain's CDR3 is CASSLAGALAKNIQYF. CDR3 sequence (DNA): TGTGCCAGCAGCTTAGCTGGGGCGTTAGCCAAAAACATTCAGTACTTC.

This sequence joins TRBV4-1 and TRBJ2-7; D perhaps matches TRBD1 (6 bases). The length of the CDR3 is 14 residues. Between the trimmed V and J ends, which lost 1 base and 4 bases, there was a span of 11 bases. The germline V gene encodes CDR1 MGHRA and CDR2 YSYEKL. Here the CDR3 reads CASSQGDKVYEQYF. The CDR3, as DNA: TGCGCCAGCAGCCAAGGGGACAAAGTATACGAGCAGTACTTC.

The chain recombines TRBV7-9 with TRBJ1-1; 10 bases map to TRBD1. The junction had 4 bases not matched to a gene; V was cut back by 3 bases and J by 0 bases. The germline CDR1 and CDR2 sequences are SEHNR and FQNEAQ (reference sequence). The CDR3 is 16 residues long. The CDR3 DNA reads TGTGCCAGCAGCTTTGGGACAGGGGTAATGAACACTGAAGCTTTCTTT. It encodes CASSFGTGVMNTEAFF.

The chain joins TRBV6-6 to TRBJ1-1; D ambiguous. Germline assignment: CDR1 MNHNY and CDR2 SVGAGI (reference sequence). This CDR3 is built from 14 residues. V gave up 0 bases and J gave up 4 bases, with 9 bases separating them. The CDR3 bases are TGTGCCAGCAGTTACTCGACGGGGTTCACTGAAGCTTTCTTT. This sequence encodes CASSYSTGFTEAFF.

The chain combines TRBV6-1 with TRBJ2-2; maybe TRBD1 (6 bases). The germline CDR1 and CDR2 sequences are MNHNS and SASEGT. The CDR3 runs to 13 residues. V lost 8 bases and J lost 5, with 12 bases in between. CDR3 loop: CASHRAGTGELFF. The CDR3 nucleotides read TGTGCCAGCCACAGGGCTGGTACCGGGGAGCTGTTTTTT.

This chain uses TRBV30 with TRBJ2-2; 7 positions agree with TRBD1. V shed 3 bases and J 3 bases; nucleotides not matched to a gene: 4. Germline lookup yields CDR1 GTSNPN and CDR2 SVGIG (reference sequence). There are 14 residues in the CDR3. CDR3 nucleotide sequence: TGTGCCTGGAGGCGACAGGGATACACCGGGGAGCTGTTTTTT. Its protein product is CAWRRQGYTGELFF.

The chain combines TRBV2 with TRBJ1-4; D is undetermined. V gave up 6 bases and J gave up 7 bases, with 15 bases separating them. The CDR3 runs to 14 residues. Germline loops: CDR1 SNHLY, CDR2 FYNNEI. The CDR3 reads CASSQGQRSEKLFF. CDR3 DNA sequence: TGTGCCAGCAGCCAAGGTCAAAGGAGTGAAAAACTGTTTTTT.

The chain combines TRBV6-1 with TRBJ1-1; TRBD1 might be the D (5 bases). Germline V gene data show CDR1 as MNHNS and CDR2 as SASEGT. The length of the CDR3 is 15 residues. V lost 1 base and J 1 base, leaving 10 bases between the germline ends. The DNA of the CDR3 is TGTGCCAGCAGTGAAGTCCAGGGCAGGAACACTGAAGCTTTCTTT. Translating gives CASSEVQGRNTEAFF.

This clone was observed once. The chain is built from TRBV4-1 and TRBJ1-2; no clear D. Germline V gene lookup returns CDR1 MGHRA and CDR2 YSYEKL. Trimming cost V 1 base and J 7 bases, with 13 bases left between them. The CDR3 has 14 residues. The CDR3 here is CASSQGGVIFGYTF. CDR3 bases: TGCGCCAGCAGCCAAGGGGGAGTTATATTTGGCTACACCTTC.